The rows below give T cell receptor beta chains drawn from one sample of a study of shared clonotypes between healthy human individuals. Some clones are missing from TCRdb's copy, which holds only in-frame ones; the method was immunoSEQ multiplex PCR. This sample carries about 2.1 million clones, about 93% of them seen once, and the ten largest clones take around 1.7%. Material for sequencing was naive CD8+ T cells from PBMCs. The source is a young man in good health. Some clones in this sample may be carry-over from other donors' samples. Both conserved end residues are trimmed from each CDR3. Fields, in order: V gene, CDR3 length, CDR3 protein.

>TRBV4-3|12
ASSQDRGPVEQF
>TRBV19|14
ASSPRFLATNEKLF
>TRBV7-8|13
ASSLLRLAAYEQY
>TRBV6-4|14
ASTDPTSGALYEQY
>TRBV28|11
ASRLRSRYEQY
>TRBV6-5|14
ASSYSAGEAYNEQF
>TRBV7-6|11
ASSLPPRDEQY
>TRBV6-1|13
ASSEGSLLRDTIY
>TRBV28|13
ASSLMGLLNTEAF
>TRBV4-1|11
ASSQRDAGELF
>TRBV9|10
ASSVGGDIQY
>TRBV29-1|12
SVVAADSYNEQF
>TRBV5-6|13
ASSLSARLMYEQY
>TRBV30|11
AWSVQGRQPQH
>TRBV5-3|9
ARSAGETQY
>TRBV10-1|11
ASSEGLGYEQY